Here is one TCR beta chain with its context. Its specificity is unknown. These data come from a study of cytomegalovirus exposure and HLA in healthy donors. Overall study findings and caveats: The later analysis indicated that the majority of CMV-associated TCR beta chains appeared HLA-restricted. Of the V segments, some could not be distinguished, including TRBV6-2 and TRBV6-3, and were excluded. Despite most TCR sequences being rare, some public TCRs occurred in many donors.

The CDR3 is 12 residues long. The study ran its PCR with 60 Vbeta and 13 Jbeta primers. The method was immunoSEQ multiplex PCR; TCRdb's version includes in-frame clones alone and lacks a portion of them. The table shows over 95,000 clones, with 76% occurring only once. Sequenced input: PBMCs. The receptor was isolated from a man aged 40-49 years in good health and CMV-seronegative. The chain is built from TRBV21-1 and TRBJ1-2; the table's D call of TRBD1 was not tested on the DNA. TRBV21-1 is reported as a pseudogene. CDR3 protein: CASSRTGARYTF. The CDR3, as DNA: TGTGCCAGCAGTCGGACAGGGGCTCGCTACACCTTC.